Listed below are T cell receptor beta chains from one sample, sequenced in a study of OX40 agonist ivuxolimab in advanced cancers. Repertoires were generated with immunoSEQ multiplex PCR, while TCRdb's copy carries only in-frame clones and drops some. The sample lists more than 45,000 clones; roughly 85% were seen once. The specimen was CD4+ or CD8+ T cells sorted from blood, collected in a trial of the OX40 agonist ivuxolimab. These receptors all stem from an adult with an advanced solid tumor such as melanoma, head and neck, liver or kidney cancer. Each CDR3 is given with its conserved first and last residue. D genes are given only for firm matches. A clone size is listed for some rows: how often the clone was seen (once, few, many), or a class if it is expanded.

size	J	V	D	CDR3	DNA
NA	TRBJ1-2	TRBV28	NA	CASSQQGRYGYTF	TGTGCCAGCAGCCAACAGGGCAGGTATGGCTACACCTTC
NA	TRBJ2-7	TRBV6-6	NA	CASSANQALNSEQYF	TGTGCCAGCAGTGCGAACCAGGCCTTAAACTCCGAGCAGTACTTC
NA	TRBJ2-7	TRBV29-1	NA	CSVEVTPGLYEQYF	TGCAGCGTTGAGGTGACCCCGGGTCTCTACGAGCAGTACTTC
NA	TRBJ1-4	TRBV9	NA	CASSVTAGNEKLFF	TGTGCCAGCAGCGTTACAGCGGGTAATGAAAAACTGTTTTTT
few	TRBJ2-5	TRBV6-1	NA	CASPQIPGETQYF	TGTGCCAGCCCACAAATACCTGGAGAGACCCAGTACTTC
once	TRBJ2-3	TRBV9	NA	CASSVVEDTQYF	TGTGCCAGCAGCGTAGTGGAAGATACGCAGTATTTT
NA	TRBJ2-1	TRBV5-4	TRBD2	CASSLLAGAYNEQFF	TGTGCCAGCAGCTTACTAGCGGGGGCGTACAATGAGCAGTTCTTC
NA	TRBJ2-7	TRBV28	TRBD1	CASSLQGQGPYEQYF	TGTGCCAGCAGTCTTCAGGGACAGGGCCCCTACGAGCAGTACTTC
once	TRBJ2-7	TRBV28	NA	CASTDQGLPGEQYF	TGTGCCAGCACAGACCAAGGGCTACCGGGAGAGCAGTACTTC
NA	TRBJ2-3	TRBV11-2	NA	CASSLSLLDTQYF	TGTGCCAGCAGCTTAAGCTTGCTAGATACGCAGTATTTT
NA	TRBJ1-5	TRBV2	TRBD1	CASSAPDRGVMSNQPQHF	TGTGCCAGCAGCGCCCCGGACAGGGGGGTGATGAGCAATCAGCCCCAGCATTTT
NA	TRBJ2-2	TRBV7-3	NA	CASSFLAGELFF	TGTGCCAGCAGCTTTCTGGCCGGGGAGCTGTTTTTT
NA	TRBJ2-7	TRBV6-4	TRBD1	CASRDDRGRSYEQYF	TGTGCCAGCAGAGATGACAGGGGGCGCTCCTACGAGCAGTACTTC
NA	TRBJ2-3	TRBV5-3	TRBD1	CARSLQGQADPSTDTQYF	TGTGCCAGAAGCTTGCAGGGACAGGCCGATCCTAGCACAGATACGCAGTATTTT
NA	TRBJ2-5	TRBV2	TRBD1	CASSAMGQRQETQYF	TGTGCCAGCAGTGCTATGGGACAGCGACAAGAGACCCAGTACTTC
NA	TRBJ2-7	TRBV7-8	NA	CASSQGRANSYEQYF	TGTGCCAGCAGCCAAGGAAGGGCGAACTCCTACGAGCAGTACTTC
NA	TRBJ2-6	TRBV6-5	NA	CASSYSMGANVLTF	TGTGCCAGCAGTTACTCGATGGGGGCCAACGTCCTGACTTTC
NA	TRBJ1-2	TRBV19	TRBD1	CASRPGQQAKGYTF	TGTGCCAGTAGACCGGGACAGCAAGCCAAGGGCTACACCTTC
NA	TRBJ1-2	TRBV6-1	TRBD1	CASSENRGHGYTF	TGTGCCAGCAGTGAAAACAGGGGGCATGGCTACACCTTC
NA	TRBJ1-2	TRBV29-1	NA	CSVEVGDYGYTF	TGCAGCGTTGAGGTCGGGGACTATGGCTACACCTTC
NA	TRBJ1-5	TRBV15	NA	CATSGLSGKNQPQHF	TGTGCCACCAGCGGATTATCCGGAAAAAATCAGCCCCAGCATTTT
NA	TRBJ2-3	TRBV12-2	NA	CASRYRVGDRVSSTDTQYF	TGTGCAAGTCGCTACAGGGTGGGGGACAGGGTGTCTAGCACAGATACGCAGTATTTT
NA	TRBJ2-3	TRBV6-5	TRBD2	CASSSQSGRTATQYF	TGTGCCAGCAGTTCCCAAAGCGGGAGAACGGCTACGCAGTATTTT
NA	TRBJ2-1	TRBV7-2	TRBD1	CASSLVGTGIYEQFF	TGTGCCAGCAGCTTAGTGGGGACAGGGATTTATGAGCAGTTCTTC
few	TRBJ2-5	TRBV5-1	NA	CASRVDMVETQYF	TGCGCCAGCAGGGTCGATATGGTGGAGACCCAGTACTTC
NA	TRBJ2-1	TRBV9	NA	CASSPLLPFPEQFF	TGTGCCAGCAGTCCACTTTTGCCGTTCCCAGAGCAGTTCTTC
once	TRBJ1-1	TRBV7-3	TRBD1	CASSVTGGPNTEAFF	TGTGCCAGCAGCGTCACAGGGGGCCCGAACACTGAAGCTTTCTTT
NA	TRBJ1-2	TRBV5-6	NA	CASSLRGGSTSTRGYTF	TGTGCCAGCAGCTTGAGAGGGGGTTCCACCTCTACTCGGGGCTACACCTTC
once	TRBJ2-1	TRBV18	TRBD2	CASSLSGRENEQFF	TGTGCCAGCTCACTCAGCGGGAGGGAAAATGAGCAGTTCTTC
NA	TRBJ1-5	TRBV5-1	NA	CASSQLYNTPQHF	TGCGCCAGCAGCCAACTATATAATACGCCCCAGCATTTT
NA	TRBJ1-1	TRBV6-6	NA	CASIAGNTEAFF	TGTGCCAGCATCGCAGGGAACACTGAAGCTTTCTTT
once	TRBJ1-3	TRBV19	TRBD1	CASSEGDSSGNTIYF	TGTGCCAGTAGTGAGGGGGACAGCTCTGGAAACACCATATATTTT
NA	TRBJ2-1	TRBV1	NA	CTSSSGTYPKAPYNEQFF	TGCACCAGCAGTTCCGGGACGTACCCCAAAGCTCCTTACAATGAGCAGTTCTTC
NA	TRBJ2-1	TRBV5-5	NA	CASTGGISYNEQFF	TGTGCCAGCACTGGCGGGATCTCCTACAATGAGCAGTTCTTC
NA	TRBJ1-6	TRBV11-2	TRBD1	CASSLGTGGMSPLHF	TGTGCCAGCAGCTTGGGGACAGGGGGTATGTCACCCCTCCACTTT
NA	TRBJ2-7	TRBV5-8	NA	CASTYSFYEQYF	TGTGCCAGCACCTACAGCTTCTACGAGCAGTACTTC
few	TRBJ2-1	TRBV6-5	TRBD2	CASSRTSGSYNEQFF	TGTGCCAGCAGCAGGACTAGCGGGAGCTACAATGAGCAGTTCTTC
NA	TRBJ1-2	TRBV6-5	TRBD1	CASSLLQGANYGYTF	TGTGCCAGCAGTTTGCTACAGGGGGCTAACTATGGCTACACCTTC
NA	TRBJ1-1	TRBV2	NA	CASSSQGIFTEAFF	TGTGCCAGCAGTTCGCAGGGCATTTTCACTGAAGCTTTCTTT
NA	TRBJ1-1	TRBV18	NA	CASSPQARENTEAFF	TGTGCCAGCTCACCACAGGCCAGGGAGAACACTGAAGCTTTCTTT
NA	TRBJ1-2	TRBV25-1	NA	CASSEVGPYGYTF	TGTGCCAGCAGTGAGGTTGGGCCCTATGGCTACACCTTC
NA	TRBJ2-7	TRBV11-2	NA	CASSPQTQYEQYF	TGTGCCAGCAGCCCCCAGACACAGTACGAGCAGTACTTC
NA	TRBJ2-5	TRBV5-8	NA	CASGGWVQNQETQYF	TGTGCCAGCGGAGGATGGGTACAGAACCAAGAGACCCAGTACTTC
NA	TRBJ2-7	TRBV25-1	NA	CASSAGVWYEQYF	TGTGCCAGCAGTGCGGGGGTTTGGTACGAGCAGTACTTC
NA	TRBJ2-1	TRBV7-6	TRBD2	CASSYRLARSSYNEQFF	TGTGCCAGCAGCTATAGACTAGCCCGGAGCTCCTACAATGAGCAGTTCTTC
NA	TRBJ2-3	TRBV5-1	NA	CASSLRQDTQYF	TGCGCCAGCAGCCTGAGACAGGATACGCAGTATTTT
NA	TRBJ2-4	TRBV28	NA	CASFFRAKNIQYF	TGTGCCAGCTTTTTTCGAGCCAAAAACATTCAGTACTTC
NA	TRBJ2-1	TRBV19	TRBD1	CASSVGQGIINEQFF	TGTGCCAGTAGTGTAGGACAGGGGATTATCAATGAGCAGTTCTTC
NA	TRBJ2-5	TRBV5-1	TRBD1	CASSSGTGQETQYF	TGCGCCAGCAGCTCGGGGACAGGCCAAGAGACCCAGTACTTC
NA	TRBJ2-1	TRBV5-1	TRBD2	CASSLWASGTSEQFF	TGCGCCAGCAGCTTGTGGGCTAGCGGGACCAGTGAGCAGTTCTTC
NA	TRBJ2-1	TRBV15	NA	CATSRDAGPYEQFF	TGTGCCACCAGCAGAGATGCGGGTCCCTATGAGCAGTTCTTC
few	TRBJ1-3	TRBV7-9	NA	CASSLAGFGNTIYF	TGTGCCAGCAGCTTAGCGGGATTCGGAAACACCATATATTTT
NA	TRBJ1-4	TRBV29-1	NA	CSVAWGGGEKLFF	TGCAGCGTTGCCTGGGGAGGTGGTGAAAAACTGTTTTTT
NA	TRBJ2-2	TRBV6-5	NA	CASSYSTPLYTGELFF	TGTGCCAGCAGTTACTCGACCCCTCTCTACACCGGGGAGCTGTTTTTT
NA	TRBJ2-4	TRBV6-1	NA	CASSEGLIFWGSVDIQYF	TGTGCCAGCAGTGAAGGGCTCATTTTTTGGGGTAGTGTCGACATTCAGTACTTC
once	TRBJ2-1	TRBV7-9	TRBD2	CASSRSGGAVYEQFF	TGTGCCAGCAGCCGTAGCGGGGGGGCCGTATATGAGCAGTTCTTC
NA	TRBJ2-3	TRBV28	TRBD1	CACRDRGLTDTQYF	TGTGCCTGCCGGGACAGGGGACTCACAGATACGCAGTATTTT
once	TRBJ2-3	TRBV18	TRBD2	CASSTRTSGGPTDTQYF	TGTGCCAGCTCTACCCGGACTAGCGGGGGGCCCACAGATACGCAGTATTTT